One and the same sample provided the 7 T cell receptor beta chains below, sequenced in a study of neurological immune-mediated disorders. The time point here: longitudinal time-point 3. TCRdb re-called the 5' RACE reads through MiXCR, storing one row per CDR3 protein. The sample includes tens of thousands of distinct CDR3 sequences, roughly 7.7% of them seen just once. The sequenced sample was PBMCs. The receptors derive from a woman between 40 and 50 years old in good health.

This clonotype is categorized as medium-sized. The CDR3 DNA is TGCGCCAGCAGCTTGCCGGATGATACGCAGTATTTT. Its protein is CASSLPDDTQYF. The genes are TRBV5-1 and TRBJ2-3; D unclear. The germline gives CDR1 SGHRS, CDR2 YFSETQ. V shed 1 base and J shed 6 bases, with 6 bases lying between them. The CDR3 consists of 12 residues. Filled out from reference TRBV5-1 and TRBJ2-3, the complete variable domain reads KAGVTQTPRYLIKTRGQQVTLSCSPISGHRSVSWYQQTPGQGLQFLFEYFSETQRNKGNFPGRFSGRQFSNSRSEMNVSTLELGDSALYLCASSLPDDTQYFGPGTRLTVL.

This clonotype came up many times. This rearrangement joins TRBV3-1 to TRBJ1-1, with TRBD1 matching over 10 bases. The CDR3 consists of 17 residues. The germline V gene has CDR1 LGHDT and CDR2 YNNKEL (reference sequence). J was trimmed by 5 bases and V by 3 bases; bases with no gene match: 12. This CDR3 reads CASSQEPWTGGTTEAFF. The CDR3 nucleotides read TGTGCCAGCAGCCAGGAACCTTGGACAGGGGGTACGACTGAAGCTTTCTTT.

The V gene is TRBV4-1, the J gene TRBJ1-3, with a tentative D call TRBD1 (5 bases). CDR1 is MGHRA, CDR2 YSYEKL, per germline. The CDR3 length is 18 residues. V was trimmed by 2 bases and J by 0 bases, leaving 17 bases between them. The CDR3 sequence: CASSQPTTAPYSGNTIYF. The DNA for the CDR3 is TGCGCCAGCAGCCAACCAACGACAGCACCCTACTCTGGAAACACCATATATTTT.

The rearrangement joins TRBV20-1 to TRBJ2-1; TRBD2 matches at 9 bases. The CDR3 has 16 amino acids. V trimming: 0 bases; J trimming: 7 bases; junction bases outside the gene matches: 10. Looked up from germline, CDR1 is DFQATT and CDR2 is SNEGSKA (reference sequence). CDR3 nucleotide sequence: TGCAGTGCTAGAGATCTGGCGGGAGGGCCGCGGAATGAGCAGTTCTTC. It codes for CSARDLAGGPRNEQFF.

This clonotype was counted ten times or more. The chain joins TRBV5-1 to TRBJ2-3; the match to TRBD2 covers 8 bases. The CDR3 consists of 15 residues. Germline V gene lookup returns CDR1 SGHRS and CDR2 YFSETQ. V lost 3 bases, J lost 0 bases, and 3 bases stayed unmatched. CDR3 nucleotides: TGCGCCAGCAGCTCAGGACTAGCCAGCACAGATACGCAGTATTTT. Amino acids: CASSSGLASTDTQYF.

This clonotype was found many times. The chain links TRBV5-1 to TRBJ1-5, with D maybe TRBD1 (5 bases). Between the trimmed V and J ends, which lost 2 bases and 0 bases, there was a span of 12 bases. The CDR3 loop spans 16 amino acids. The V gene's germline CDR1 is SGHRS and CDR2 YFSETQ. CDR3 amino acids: CASSLSGPNSNQPQHF. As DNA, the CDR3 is TGCGCCAGCAGCTTATCAGGGCCAAATAGCAATCAGCCCCAGCATTTT.

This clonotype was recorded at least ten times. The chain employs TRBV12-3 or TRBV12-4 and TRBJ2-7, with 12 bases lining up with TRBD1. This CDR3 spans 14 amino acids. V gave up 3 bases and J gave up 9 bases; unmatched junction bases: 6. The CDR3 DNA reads TGTGCCAGCAGTTTTCTGGGACAGGGGGCTAGGCAGTACTTC. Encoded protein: CASSFLGQGARQYF.